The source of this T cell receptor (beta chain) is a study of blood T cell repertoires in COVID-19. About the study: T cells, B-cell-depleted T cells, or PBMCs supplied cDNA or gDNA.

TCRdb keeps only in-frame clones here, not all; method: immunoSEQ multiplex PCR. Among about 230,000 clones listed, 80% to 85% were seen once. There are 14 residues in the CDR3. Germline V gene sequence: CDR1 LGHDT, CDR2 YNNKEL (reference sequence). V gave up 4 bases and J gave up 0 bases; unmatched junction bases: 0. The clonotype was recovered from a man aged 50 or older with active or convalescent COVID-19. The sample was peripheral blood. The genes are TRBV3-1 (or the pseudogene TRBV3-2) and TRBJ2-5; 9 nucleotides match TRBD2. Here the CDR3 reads CASSPSGDQETQYF. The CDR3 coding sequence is TGTGCCAGCAGCCCTAGCGGGGACCAAGAGACCCAGTACTTC.